The clone carrying this TCR beta chain occurred many times. The antigen is not known. The entry originates in a study of T-cell reconstitution after alpha-beta-depleted transplantation in children. Whole-study findings and limits: From newly produced T cells came most of the T-cell counts and diversity one year after transplant.

The CDR3 covers 15 residues. Per the germline V gene, CDR1 is SGHTA and CDR2 is FQGNSA. The trim removed 5 bases at V and 4 bases at J, leaving 9 bases unmatched. Preparation of the TCRbeta library involved a method that used unique molecular identifiers. TCRdb reprocessed the PCR reads via MiXCR and lists one record per CDR3 protein. The sample carries more than 400,000 distinct CDR3 sequences, 43% recorded once. This sequence was found in a girl between 2 and 10 years old with aplastic anemia, due to receive a stem cell transplant. The V and J genes are TRBV7-2 and TRBJ1-2, with 8 bases aligning to TRBD1. The sample in question was PBMCs, obtained before TCRalphabeta/CD19-depleted stem cell transplant. The DNA of the CDR3 is TGTGCCAGCAGCGCCCGGGACAGGTTCGGCTATGGCTACACCTTC. Translation: CASSARDRFGYGYTF.